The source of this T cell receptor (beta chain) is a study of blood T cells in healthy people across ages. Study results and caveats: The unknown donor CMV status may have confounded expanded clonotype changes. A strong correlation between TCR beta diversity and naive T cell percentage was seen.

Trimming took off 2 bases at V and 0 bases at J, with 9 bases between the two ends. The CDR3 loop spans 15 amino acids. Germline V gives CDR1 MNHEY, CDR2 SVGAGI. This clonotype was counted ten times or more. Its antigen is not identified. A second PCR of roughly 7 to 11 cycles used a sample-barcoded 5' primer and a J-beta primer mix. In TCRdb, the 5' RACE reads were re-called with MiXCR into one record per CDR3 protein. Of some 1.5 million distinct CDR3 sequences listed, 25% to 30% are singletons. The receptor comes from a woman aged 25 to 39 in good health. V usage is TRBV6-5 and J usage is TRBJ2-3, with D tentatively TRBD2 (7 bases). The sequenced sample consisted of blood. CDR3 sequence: CASSYGGASTDTQYF. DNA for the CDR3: TGTGCCAGCAGTTACGGGGGGGCTAGCACAGATACGCAGTATTTT.